This T cell receptor (beta chain) was recorded in a study of cytomegalovirus exposure and HLA in healthy donors. Study conclusions and caveats: Usually a TCR sequence was rare, but some public TCRs were found in many donors. Specificity of three CMV-associated chains for CMV antigens was verified in vitro. According to a later analysis, TCR clusters from the first cohort tended to co-occur in the roughly 130 validation repertoires.

Note on this clone: The target antigen is unknown.

Germline CDR1 LGHNA, CDR2 YSLEER. V was cut by 4 bases and J by 7 bases, with 16 bases left in between. The CDR3 extends over 14 amino acids. The table came from immunoSEQ multiplex PCR; TCRdb's copy has only in-frame clones and leaves some out. The sample has 85,000 to 120,000 clones, approximately 90% seen once. The sequence was collected from a woman between 18 and 29 years old in good health and CMV-seropositive. The sequenced sample was PBMCs. The chain recombines TRBV4-3 with TRBJ1-2; D might be TRBD1 (5 bases). CDR3 nucleotide sequence: TGCGCCAGCAGCCCGGAGCAGGGCTTGAGTGGCTACACCTTC. Translating gives CASSPEQGLSGYTF.